These 4 T cell receptor beta chains originate from one sample sequenced in a study of naive CD8 T cells in extremely preterm neonates. The data were produced by immunoSEQ multiplex PCR, yet TCRdb's version contains in-frame clones alone and is incomplete. This table holds about 7,000 clones, 95% to 98% found once. The sequencing sample was made of naive CD8+ T cells from blood. These receptor sequences come from a human donor in good health.

The rearrangement links TRBV14 to TRBJ2-5; 7 bases are a match to TRBD2. The J call is in doubt because the DNA end fits TRBJ2-7 better. The germline V gene encodes CDR1 SGHDN and CDR2 FVKESK. The CDR3 extends over 16 amino acids. The CDR3 region is CASSLKPSGVYYEQYF. The CDR3 coding sequence is TGTGCCAGCAGCCTGAAACCTAGCGGCGTCTACTACGAGCAGTACTTC.

The chain links TRBV19 to TRBJ2-5; possibly TRBD1 for D (6 bases). The J call could be wrong; TRBJ2-7 is a better fit for the DNA end. The CDR3 is made up of 13 amino acids. Germline V gene sequence: CDR1 LNHDA, CDR2 SQIVND (reference sequence). The CDR3 nucleotides are TGTGCCAGTACTGGGGGCAGATCCTACGAGCAGTACTTC. It yields the protein CASTGGRSYEQYF.

The chain couples TRBV30 to TRBJ2-2; perhaps TRBD1 as D (5 bases). The V gene's germline CDR1 is GTSNPN and CDR2 SVGIG (reference sequence). The CDR3 loop spans 14 amino acids. Trimming shortened V by 2 bases and J by 5 bases, and 12 bases separated the two germline ends. The CDR3 reads CAWSPGPGTGELFF. CDR3 DNA: TGTGCCTGGAGTCCAGGGCCAGGGACCGGGGAGCTGTTTTTT.

This chain joins TRBV15 and TRBJ2-2; D gene uncertain. There are 14 residues in the CDR3. The V gene lost 0 bases and the J gene lost 2 bases, with 4 bases spanning the gap. Germline V lookup: CDR1 LNHNV, CDR2 YYDKDF (reference sequence). This CDR3 reads CATSRDRNTGELFF. The CDR3 bases are TGTGCCACCAGCAGAGACAGAAACACCGGGGAGCTGTTTTTT.